The text below deals with one T cell receptor (beta chain). Its antigen is still unknown. No much larger clone is present one base from it, and per-base qualities are unavailable. This sample was taken from a study of cytomegalovirus exposure and HLA in healthy donors (dated by TCRdb to about 2017). Some background on the complete study: According to a later analysis, one platform produced both the 120 validation repertoires and the 666 repertoires of the first cohort. The study aimed to test whether signatures of past pathogen exposure could be identified by cataloging public T cell receptors. To predict cytomegalovirus infection status, the study brought together high-throughput TCR immunosequencing, statistical association of individual TCRs with disease status, and machine learning. Along with the approximately 620-subject first cohort, a separate validation cohort of over a hundred different subjects was used. The paper as a whole reports these results and caveats: According to the authors, the approach could potentially be generalized to other disease states and immunological phenotypes. A few of the identified cytomegalovirus-associated TCR beta chains were confirmed in vitro to be specific for cytomegalovirus antigens. The classifier was reported to diagnose cytomegalovirus status with high specificity and sensitivity in both the original and validation cohorts. A total of fewer than 200 TCR beta chains were listed by the study as associated with cytomegalovirus. All 130 or so repertoires were used to score co-occurrence in the validation cohort in a later analysis, because that analysis had no HLA typing for the cohort. Across donors, most TCR sequences were observed very rarely, whereas some public TCRs were present in many individuals. Subsequent analysis determined that TCRs grouped into clusters in the first cohort also showed a tendency toward co-occurrence across the roughly 110 validation repertoires, and roughly 95% of cluster scores exceeded 0.

Donors formed part of the validation cohort, which comprised over a hundred subjects and was distinct from the first cohort of 550 to 850 subjects. Library preparation used the immunoSEQ multiplex PCR assay. The original pipeline was this. A statistical classification framework was built for diagnosing cytomegalovirus status from the catalog of TCR beta chain sequences. The source is immuneACCESS, and TCRdb retained only in-frame sequences with V and J called. Part of the clones is not carried over; for the studies checked, unresolved V genes explain less than half of this, and the remainder is unexplained. V and J calls and clone size are copied from that table; D and trimming were computed from the DNA. A total of a few hundred thousand clones appear in this sample, roughly 88% of them only once. About 0.96% of the sample is held by the ten biggest clonotypes. The germline V end is reduced by 8 bases and the J end by 8 bases; junction bases left unmatched: 6. From the germline V gene, CDR1 is SGHRS and CDR2 is YFSETQ. There are 14 amino acids in the CDR3, from cysteine to phenylalanine inclusive. Here the CDR3 DNA is all that survives: 42 bases in frame from base 1.

This receptor was identified in a man between 25 and 39 years old in good health and CMV-seronegative. The rearranged chain carries TRBV5-1 and TRBJ2-1; 14 central bases correspond to TRBD2. Sequencing was carried out using PBMCs. The CDR3 reads as follows: CASGLAGGFDEQFF. Here is the DNA: TGCGCCAGTGGACTAGCGGGGGGTTTCGATGAGCAGTTCTTC.